These 15 T cell receptor beta chains were sequenced from one sample in a study of T cell repertoires in cytomegalovirus infection. Antigen specificity for these receptors is unknown. MiXCR was run by TCRdb on the reads, yielding one entry per CDR3 protein. In the table there are approximately 1,000,000 distinct CDR3 sequences, approximately 32% of which are singletons. This specimen consisted of cultured CD8+ T cells from PBMCs, obtained from culture after CMV antigen stimulation. Every receptor here comes from a human donor in good health (CMV status not recorded). Some clones in this sample may be carry-over from other donors' samples.

V and J are TRBV19 and TRBJ2-1, with a tentative D call TRBD1 (5 bases). Trimming took 1 base from V and 0 from J, leaving 16 bases between them. The germline V gene encodes CDR1 LNHDA and CDR2 SQIVND (reference sequence). The CDR3 has 18 residues. CDR3 residues: CASSIVSADRSSYNEQFF. The CDR3 DNA follows: TGTGCCAGTAGTATAGTATCTGCCGACAGAAGCTCCTACAATGAGCAGTTCTTC.

CDR3 in DNA: TGTGCCAGCAGCCCGTGGACAGGGGGCGCAAACTATGGCTACACCTTC. Protein product: CASSPWTGGANYGYTF. This rearrangement joins TRBV7-6 to TRBJ1-2; 11 bases are a match to TRBD1. The CDR3 covers 16 residues. With 5 bases clipped from V and 2 bases from J, the junction kept 7 bases outside the gene matches. The V gene's germline CDR1 is SGHVS and CDR2 FNYEAQ.

The gene calls are TRBV27 and TRBJ1-1; a possible D gene is TRBD1 (6 bases). The germline V gene encodes CDR1 MNHEY and CDR2 SMNVEV (reference sequence). This CDR3 is 15 amino acids long. V was shortened by 1 base and J by 4 bases, with 13 bases between the two germline ends. The CDR3 reads CASSLFTGIVTEAFF. CDR3 in DNA: TGTGCCAGCAGTTTATTTACAGGGATTGTCACTGAAGCTTTCTTT.

This clonotype was seen a handful of times. The V call is TRBV19, the J call TRBJ2-7; 9 bases line up with TRBD1. V lost 6 bases, J lost 1 base, and 7 bases stayed unmatched. Germline V lookup: CDR1 LNHDA, CDR2 SQIVND (reference sequence). This CDR3 contains 15 residues. The CDR3 region has the DNA TGTGCCAGTAGCAAATCCGGGACAGGGTCCTACGAGCAGTACTTC. Protein sequence: CASSKSGTGSYEQYF.

In its sample, this clonotype was seen many times. The rearrangement joins TRBV7-2 to TRBJ2-5, with TRBD2 matching 8 bases. The CDR3 length is 15 residues. Germline-derived CDR1 and CDR2 are SGHTA and FQGNSA. J gave up 5 bases and V 0 bases, and 5 bases lay outside the gene matches. In DNA, the CDR3 is TGTGCCAGCAGCTTAGCCGAGGCTAGCGGGGAGACCCAGTACTTC. The encoded protein is CASSLAEASGETQYF.

The chain uses TRBV19 and TRBJ1-1; a weak D match, TRBD1 (5 bases). Germline loops: CDR1 LNHDA, CDR2 SQIVND (reference sequence). V was clipped by 3 bases and J by 3 bases, with 11 bases between them. The CDR3 spans 14 residues. CDR3 in amino acids: CASSIPGLDTEAFF. In nucleotides, the CDR3 is TGTGCCAGTAGTATTCCAGGGTTGGACACTGAAGCTTTCTTT.

The table lists this clonotype with many counts. The chain employs TRBV7-2 and TRBJ1-6; D unclear. The germline V and J ends were trimmed by 3 bases and 7 bases, with 19 bases remaining between them. The CDR3 has 17 residues. Germline assignment: CDR1 SGHTA and CDR2 FQGNSA. This CDR3 is CASSFEGKKARNSPLHF. The CDR3 coding sequence is TGTGCCAGCAGCTTTGAGGGCAAGAAGGCCCGAAATTCACCCCTCCACTTT. Full variable domain (remainder filled in from reference TRBV7-2 and TRBJ1-6): GAGVSQSPSNKVTEKGKDVELRCDPISGHTALYWYRQSLGQGLEFLIYFQGNSAPDKSGLPSDRFSAERTGGSVSTLTIQRTQQEDSAVYLCASSFEGKKARNSPLHFGNGTRLTVT.

This chain uses TRBV2 with TRBJ2-1, with a weak D call TRBD2 (7 bases). Trimming removed 3 bases from V and 4 bases from J, with 13 bases in between. Germline V gene lookup returns CDR1 SNHLY and CDR2 FYNNEI. The CDR3 contains 15 residues. The CDR3 sequence: CASSEYGGPYNEQFF. CDR3 nucleotide sequence: TGTGCCAGCAGTGAGTACGGGGGGCCGTACAATGAGCAGTTCTTC. The entire variable domain, with the rest obtained from reference TRBV2 and TRBJ2-1, is as follows: EPEVTQTPSHQVTQMGQEVILRCVPISNHLYFYWYRQILGQKVEFLVSFYNNEISEKSEIFDDQFSVERPDGSNFTLKIRSTKLEDSAMYFCASSEYGGPYNEQFFGPGTRLTVL.

This clonotype occurred a few times. This chain joins TRBV7-9 and TRBJ1-2; tentatively, D is TRBD1 (5 bases). Germline V CDR1 and CDR2: SEHNR, FQNEAQ (reference sequence). This CDR3 contains 16 residues. V lost 6 bases, J lost 4 bases, and 21 bases lay in between. CDR3 DNA: TGTGCCAGCAGTTCACAGGACACGATTTCTCTCTATGGCTACACCTTC. Translated, it gives CASSSQDTISLYGYTF.

This chain uses TRBV6-6 with TRBJ2-4; no firm D call. This CDR3 region has 18 residues. V shed 3 bases and J shed 4 bases, with 22 bases lying between them. Germline CDR1 MNHNY, CDR2 SVGAGI (reference sequence). CDR3: CASSYVRLRREGKNIQYF. CDR3 DNA sequence: TGTGCCAGCAGTTATGTGCGGCTCAGGCGCGAAGGGAAAAACATTCAGTACTTC.

The J gene is TRBJ2-6, the V gene TRBV9; D may be TRBD1 (6 bases). From germline, CDR1 is SGDLS and CDR2 YYNGEE. The V end was cut by 5 bases, the J end by 0 bases, with 15 bases between. The CDR3 consists of 17 residues. CDR3 DNA: TGTGCCAGCAGACAAAGGACAGACCACTCTGGGGCCAACGTCCTGACTTTC. It specifies CASRQRTDHSGANVLTF.

Only one count was recorded for this clonotype. This chain joins TRBV27 and TRBJ2-1; D might be TRBD1 or TRBD2, each matching 6 bases. V lost 0 bases and J lost 4, with 19 bases in between. This CDR3 has 18 residues. Germline V gene data show CDR1 as MNHEY and CDR2 as SMNVEV (reference sequence). The CDR3 here is CASSLSPGGHGTYNEQFF. CDR3 nucleotides: TGTGCCAGCAGTTTATCTCCCGGGGGCCACGGAACTTACAATGAGCAGTTCTTC.

The chain employs TRBV20-1 and TRBJ1-5; a weak D match, TRBD1 (5 bases). Between the trimmed V and J ends, which lost 0 bases and 7 bases, there was a span of 10 bases. Germline V gene data show CDR1 as DFQATT and CDR2 as SNEGSKA (reference sequence). The CDR3 totals 13 residues. The CDR3 DNA reads as TGCAGTGCTAGAGATCAGGGAAGACAGCCCCAGCATTTT. Its translation: CSARDQGRQPQHF.

The V call is TRBV11-3, the J call TRBJ1-1, with 7 bases identical to TRBD1. The CDR3 covers 16 residues. V lost 3 bases, J lost 0 bases, and 7 bases stayed unmatched. Germline CDR1 and CDR2: SGHNT and YENEEA. CDR3 bases: TGTGCCAGCAGCTTGTACAGGGGTTTCCTGAACACTGAAGCTTTCTTT. It specifies CASSLYRGFLNTEAFF.

The table lists this clonotype with many counts. The chain uses TRBV7-6 and TRBJ2-4; D may correspond to TRBD1 or TRBD2 (6 bases each). Between the trimmed V and J ends, which lost 5 bases and 8 bases, there was a span of 13 bases. The CDR3 runs to 13 residues. Germline values: CDR1 SGHVS, CDR2 FNYEAQ. The CDR3 loop reads CASSPGAVDIQYF. DNA of the CDR3: TGTGCCAGCAGCCCGGGGGCAGTAGACATTCAGTACTTC.